The 28 T cell receptor beta chains reported below all come from one sample, sequenced in a study of blood T cell repertoires in COVID-19. Profiling relied on immunoSEQ multiplex PCR, and the TCRdb table lists in-frame clones only, not all of them. Found here are around 300,000 clones, approximately 91% of them singletons; the top ten hold about 2%. Sequenced input: peripheral blood. The receptor set was obtained from a woman in her twenties or thirties with COVID-19, enrolled during active disease.

This chain links TRBV19 with TRBJ2-3; 12 bases align to TRBD1. CDR3 length equals 16 residues. Germline assignment: CDR1 LNHDA and CDR2 SQIVND (reference sequence). V lost 6 bases, J lost 1 base, and 5 bases stayed unmatched. The DNA of the CDR3 is TGTGCCAGTAGCCCGGGACAGGGGGCAGGCACAGATACGCAGTATTTT. It translates to CASSPGQGAGTDTQYF.

V is TRBV6-1 and J is TRBJ2-4; D unclear. This CDR3 is built from 12 residues. Germline lookup yields CDR1 MNHNS and CDR2 SASEGT. V gave up 1 base and J gave up 15 bases, with 13 bases separating them. CDR3 residues: CASSEGSNRGYF. CDR3 in DNA: TGTGCCAGCAGTGAAGGGAGCAATAGAGGGTACTTC.

Notes on this clone: The same CDR3 also results from other DNA sequences found in this sample. V usage is TRBV29-1 and J usage is TRBJ1-1; D is perhaps TRBD1 (5 bases). CDR1 SQVTM and CDR2 ANQGSEA come from the germline V gene. The CDR3 extends over 11 amino acids. Deletions cut 6 bases from V and 1 base from J, with 6 bases between. The CDR3, as DNA: TGCAGCGTCGACAGGAACACTGAAGCTTTCTTT. Its translation: CSVDRNTEAFF.

The rearrangement joins TRBV7-2 to TRBJ2-7, with D perhaps TRBD1 (5 bases). The germline CDR1 and CDR2 sequences are SGHTA and FQGNSA. This CDR3 has 14 residues. The ends were cut back, 1 base at V and 0 bases at J, with 7 bases in the middle. The CDR3 is CASSLDRPSYEQYF. The CDR3 region has the DNA TGTGCCAGCAGCTTAGACAGGCCCTCCTACGAGCAGTACTTC.

This chain connects TRBV2 to TRBJ1-2; the D is unclear. Germline lookup yields CDR1 SNHLY and CDR2 FYNNEI. V shed 5 bases and J shed 2 bases, with 18 bases lying between them. The CDR3 is 16 amino acids. DNA of the CDR3: TGTGCCAGCAGTATCTTCTCGGCACCACAGAACTATGGCTACACCTTC. Its translation: CASSIFSAPQNYGYTF.

The chain is built from TRBV2 and TRBJ1-5; D remains unclear. There are 16 residues in the CDR3. Looked up from germline, CDR1 is SNHLY and CDR2 is FYNNEI. The germline V and J ends were trimmed by 1 base and 3 bases, with 13 bases remaining between them. CDR3 residues: CASSEERAVLNQPQHF. The CDR3 region has the DNA TGTGCCAGCAGTGAAGAGAGGGCAGTTCTCAATCAGCCCCAGCATTTT.

The chain is built from TRBV30 and TRBJ1-5; D is possibly TRBD1 (6 bases). CDR3 size: 14 residues. Germline V CDR1 and CDR2: GTSNPN, SVGIG (reference sequence). Trimming pared 3 bases from V and 4 bases from J, leaving 13 bases between. The CDR3 loop reads CAWSGQTLNQPQHF. The CDR3 region has the DNA TGTGCCTGGAGCGGACAGACCCTAAATCAGCCCCAGCATTTT. The full variable domain, with the rest looked up from reference TRBV30 and TRBJ1-5, is SQTIHQWPATLVQPVGSPLSLECTVEGTSNPNLYWYRQAAGRGLQLLFYSVGIGQISSEVPQNLSASRPQDRQFILSSKKLLLSDSGFYLCAWSGQTLNQPQHFGDGTRLSIL.

The V gene is TRBV2, the J gene TRBJ1-1; a weak D match, TRBD1 (5 bases). The germline V and J ends were trimmed by 5 bases and 8 bases, with 9 bases remaining between them. This CDR3 has 11 amino acids. Germline assignment: CDR1 SNHLY and CDR2 FYNNEI. The CDR3 region has the DNA TGTGCCAGCAGTTTGGAGGGGGAAGCTTTCTTT. Translated, it gives CASSLEGEAFF.

The rearrangement uses TRBV3-1 (or the pseudogene TRBV3-2) and TRBJ2-1; 9 bases line up with TRBD2. Germline assignment: CDR1 LGHDT and CDR2 YNNKEL (reference sequence). There are 14 residues in the CDR3. Germline trimming cut 0 bases from V and 9 bases from J; bases unmatched to any gene: 3. The CDR3 spells CASSQEGGGGEQFF. The CDR3 coding sequence is TGTGCCAGCAGCCAAGAAGGCGGGGGGGGTGAGCAGTTCTTC.

The J gene is TRBJ2-2, the V gene TRBV7-9; D unresolved. The CDR3 runs to 12 residues. The V end lost 5 bases, the J end lost 3 bases, and 4 bases lay between the germline ends. Looked up from germline, CDR1 is SEHNR and CDR2 is FQNEAQ (reference sequence). CDR3 in amino acids: CASSPYTGELFF. The CDR3 DNA follows: TGTGCCAGCAGCCCTTACACCGGGGAGCTGTTTTTT.

This chain's CDR3 is CASSPLKNNEQFF. The CDR3 region has the DNA TGTGCCAGCAGCCCACTCAAGAACAATGAGCAGTTCTTC. The chain is built from TRBV12-3 or TRBV12-4 and TRBJ2-1; D remains ambiguous. This CDR3 spans 13 amino acids. The ends were cut back, 6 bases at V and 5 bases at J, with 11 bases in the middle.

The chain joins TRBV21-1 to TRBJ1-5. TRBV21-1 is a pseudogene segment. This CDR3 is 15 amino acids long. The CDR3 protein is CASSKVGESNQPQHF. The DNA of the CDR3 is TGTGCCAGCAGCAAAGTCGGGGAGAGTAATCAGCCCCAGCATTTT.

This chain joins TRBV27 and TRBJ2-6; TRBD1 aligns across 7 bases. Trimming at V came to 3 bases and at J to 4 bases, leaving 3 bases not matched to a gene. The CDR3 spans 15 residues. The germline CDR1 and CDR2 sequences are MNHEY and SMNVEV (reference sequence). The DNA of the CDR3 is TGTGCCAGCAGTTTGGGACAGTGGGGGGCCAACGTCCTGACTTTC. This encodes CASSLGQWGANVLTF.

This chain links TRBV11-2 with TRBJ1-5; D call uncertain. The V end lost 5 bases, the J end lost 1 base, and 9 bases lay between the germline ends. The CDR3 is made up of 14 amino acids. The germline V gene encodes CDR1 SGHAT and CDR2 FQNNGV. The CDR3 is CASSLTPSNQPQHF. As DNA, the CDR3 is TGTGCCAGCAGCCTGACACCGAGCAATCAGCCCCAGCATTTT.

This chain uses TRBV6-5 with TRBJ2-1; TRBD1 is a possible D gene (5 bases). The CDR3 has 15 residues. The germline gives CDR1 MNHEY, CDR2 SVGAGI. V was trimmed by 5 bases and J by 3 bases, leaving 14 bases between them. The CDR3 sequence: CASSPQPQDYNEQFF. The CDR3 DNA follows: TGTGCCAGCAGTCCACAGCCACAGGACTACAATGAGCAGTTCTTC.

The chain employs TRBV27 and TRBJ2-3; 7 bases line up with TRBD2. Germline V lookup: CDR1 MNHEY, CDR2 SMNVEV (reference sequence). The CDR3 is 14 amino acids. J gave up 0 bases and V 6 bases, and 3 bases lay outside the gene matches. CDR3 DNA: TGTGCCAGCAGGGGGGGGGTGAGCACAGATACGCAGTATTTT. Protein sequence: CASRGGVSTDTQYF.

The chain joins TRBV5-1 to TRBJ1-4, with 10 bases fitting TRBD1. CDR1 is SGHRS and CDR2 is YFSETQ in the germline V gene. CDR3 length: 16 residues. The J segment lost 0 bases and the V segment lost 9 bases, leaving 8 bases of the junction unmatched. The DNA for the CDR3 is TGCGCCACCTCAGCAGGACAGGGGGCAACTAATGAAAAACTGTTTTTT. It is translated as CATSAGQGATNEKLFF.

The chain recombines TRBV6-2 or TRBV6-3 with TRBJ1-6; D is possibly TRBD1 (5 bases). V was cut by 4 bases and J by 5 bases, with 15 bases left in between. CDR1 and CDR2 (germline): MNHEY, SVGEGT. This CDR3 region has 16 residues. The CDR3 reads CASSFRVPPHNSPLHF. The CDR3 DNA follows: TGTGCCAGCAGTTTCAGGGTGCCCCCTCATAATTCACCCCTCCACTTT.

This clone occurred a few times. This chain links TRBV7-9 with TRBJ1-1; TRBD1 might be the D (5 bases). Germline V CDR1 and CDR2: SEHNR, FQNEAQ (reference sequence). Trimming removed 3 bases at V and 4 bases at J, with 12 bases between. This CDR3 is 14 amino acids long. The CDR3, as DNA: TGTGCCAGCAGCTTGGGGGGACTCTCCACTGAAGCTTTCTTT. Its translation: CASSLGGLSTEAFF. The full variable domain, completed using reference TRBV7-9 and TRBJ1-1, is DTGVSQNPRHKITKRGQNVTFRCDPISEHNRLYWYRQTLGQGPEFLTYFQNEAQLEKSRLLSDRFSAERPKGSFSTLEIQRTEQGDSAMYLCASSLGGLSTEAFFGQGTRLTVV.

The genes are TRBV6-6 and TRBJ1-3; TRBD1 agrees at 9 bases. The CDR3 loop spans 14 amino acids. V shed 8 bases and J 4 bases; nucleotides not matched to a gene: 6. CDR1 is MNHNY and CDR2 is SVGAGI in the germline V gene (reference sequence). In nucleotides, the CDR3 is TGTGCCAGCGCTGGGACAGGGACGGGAAACACCATATATTTT. Its translation is CASAGTGTGNTIYF.

This chain links TRBV18 with TRBJ2-7; a possible D gene is TRBD1 (6 bases). The ends were cut back, 2 bases at V and 5 bases at J, with 16 bases in the middle. CDR1 is KGHSH, CDR2 LQKENI, per germline. CDR3 length equals 15 residues. The CDR3 region is CASSPETGIINEQYF. Written as DNA, the CDR3 is TGTGCCAGCTCACCAGAGACAGGTATTATCAACGAGCAGTACTTC.

V usage is TRBV5-1 and J usage is TRBJ2-7; TRBD2 is a possible D gene (5 bases). Per the germline V gene, CDR1 is SGHRS and CDR2 is YFSETQ. CDR3 length: 14 amino acids. The germline V and J ends were trimmed by 0 bases and 2 bases, with 9 bases remaining between them. The CDR3, as DNA: TGCGCCAGCAGCTTGGTCGGGGTACCCTACGAGCAGTACTTC. It translates to CASSLVGVPYEQYF.

About this clone itself: This same CDR3 is encoded by further DNA sequences in the sample. The rearrangement joins TRBV5-1 to TRBJ2-7, with 7 bases identical to TRBD2. This CDR3 comprises 13 residues. Trimming cost V 2 bases and J 1 base; bases outside gene matches: 0. Per germline, CDR1 SGHRS and CDR2 YFSETQ. Here the CDR3 reads CASSFGGSYEQYF. The CDR3 DNA follows: TGCGCCAGCAGCTTCGGGGGGTCCTACGAGCAGTACTTC.

J is TRBJ1-4 and V is TRBV27; D uncertain. The CDR3 sequence is 15 residues long. The germline V gene encodes CDR1 MNHEY and CDR2 SMNVEV (reference sequence). V lost 7 bases to trimming and J lost 8 bases, with 20 bases between them. CDR3: CASTSLVGYNEKLFF. CDR3 coding DNA: TGTGCCAGCACTTCCTTGGTCGGGTATAACGAAAAACTGTTTTTT. Using reference TRBV27 and TRBJ1-4 for the parts outside the CDR3, the full variable domain is EAQVTQNPRYLITVTGKKLTVTCSQNMNHEYMSWYRQDPGLGLRQIYYSMNVEVTDKGDVPEGYKVSRKEKRNFPLILESPSPNQTSLYFCASTSLVGYNEKLFFGSGTQLSVL.

CDR3 in DNA: TGTGCCAGCAGTGAATACCGGGACAGTAACTATGGCTACACCTTC. Translating it yields CASSEYRDSNYGYTF. The J gene is TRBJ1-2, the V gene TRBV6-1; TRBD1 matches 7 bases. Germline loops: CDR1 MNHNS, CDR2 SASEGT. This CDR3 is built from 15 residues. J was trimmed by 1 base and V by 2 bases; bases with no gene match: 4.

V gene TRBV19 combines with J gene TRBJ2-1; 14 nucleotides line up with TRBD2. This CDR3 region has 16 residues. Germline V CDR1 and CDR2: LNHDA, SQIVND (reference sequence). Trimming cost V 6 bases and J 8 bases; bases outside gene matches: 9. In nucleotides, the CDR3 is TGTGCCAGTAGCATACCGGGACTAGCGGGAGTCGATGAGCAGTTCTTC. This sequence encodes CASSIPGLAGVDEQFF.

The chain combines TRBV24-1 with TRBJ2-1; possibly TRBD2 for D (6 bases). Trimming removed 2 bases from V and 7 bases from J, with 29 bases in between. The CDR3 loop spans 20 amino acids. Germline assignment: CDR1 KGHDR and CDR2 SFDVKD. The CDR3 is CATSDSGTGVGLGLLNEQFF. In DNA, the CDR3 is TGTGCCACCAGTGATTCGGGTACGGGTGTTGGTCTAGGACTACTGAATGAGCAGTTCTTC.

The rearrangement joins TRBV10-3 to TRBJ1-1; D may be TRBD1 (5 bases). The CDR3 covers 15 residues. Deletions cut 2 bases from V and 3 bases from J, with 13 bases between. Germline CDR1 is ENHRY and CDR2 is SYGVKD. CDR3 sequence (DNA): TGTGCCATCAGTGAGGGGGCAGGCCGTGACACTGAAGCTTTCTTT. Its protein is CAISEGAGRDTEAFF.